The rows below give T cell receptor beta chains drawn from one sample of a study of shared clonotypes between healthy human individuals. The repertoire was sequenced with immunoSEQ multiplex PCR; TCRdb's copy has only in-frame clones and lacks some. The sample consists of under 550,000 clones, about 95% of them appearing once. Sequenced material: naive CD4+ T cells sorted from blood. All receptors come from a woman in her twenties or thirties in good health. CDR3s include the opening cysteine and the closing phenylalanine or tryptophan.

CDR3 length: 21; V gene: TRBV28; CDR3 protein: CASSSGQAIGLIGDGQETQYF
CDR3 length: 16; V gene: TRBV28; CDR3 protein: CASSLRRRVGLYEQYF
CDR3 length: 20; V gene: TRBV29-1; CDR3 protein: CSVEYPTVAWWDGRGNEQFF
CDR3 length: 15; V gene: TRBV9; CDR3 protein: CASSVKPGQGYEQYF
CDR3 length: 13; V gene: TRBV6-1; CDR3 protein: CASRVPGGEKLFF
CDR3 length: 16; V gene: TRBV28; CDR3 protein: CASSLGLAGDQETQYF
CDR3 length: 15; V gene: TRBV6-5; CDR3 protein: CASSYSRTGGTEAFF
CDR3 length: 13; V gene: TRBV6-5; CDR3 protein: CASSRGSTYEQYF
CDR3 length: 15; V gene: TRBV28; CDR3 protein: CASSFGTGSTDTQYF
CDR3 length: 18; V gene: TRBV27; CDR3 protein: CASSFYPQGQGTKNIQYF
CDR3 length: 11; V gene: TRBV6-5; CDR3 protein: CASSLHNEQFF
CDR3 length: 16; V gene: TRBV5-1; CDR3 protein: CASSFAPGLAVYEQYF
CDR3 length: 16; V gene: TRBV5-5; CDR3 protein: CASSIGTSAVTDTQYF
CDR3 length: 13; V gene: TRBV10-2; CDR3 protein: CASNPTGGGEQYF
CDR3 length: 15; V gene: TRBV7-8; CDR3 protein: CASSLDPKRPYGYTF
CDR3 length: 17; V gene: TRBV7-9; CDR3 protein: CASSLARQGVSNQPQHF
CDR3 length: 15; V gene: TRBV7-9; CDR3 protein: CASSFLQAGINEQFF
CDR3 length: 12; V gene: TRBV28; CDR3 protein: CASSGDGATQYF
CDR3 length: 13; V gene: TRBV10-2; CDR3 protein: CASKYRDGYGYTF
CDR3 length: 15; V gene: TRBV9; CDR3 protein: CASSAGTDHQETQYF
CDR3 length: 14; V gene: TRBV5-6; CDR3 protein: CASSLVTPPNEQYF
CDR3 length: 15; V gene: TRBV28; CDR3 protein: CASSYTGTGGYEQYF
CDR3 length: 12; V gene: TRBV6-1; CDR3 protein: CASSELRETQYF
CDR3 length: 15; V gene: TRBV2; CDR3 protein: CASSRTGFVQETQYF
CDR3 length: 15; V gene: TRBV7-2; CDR3 protein: CASSSTGTGTYEQYF
CDR3 length: 13; V gene: TRBV10-3; CDR3 protein: CAISAGREETQYF
CDR3 length: 15; V gene: TRBV5-4; CDR3 protein: CASSLYGSPRDTQYF
CDR3 length: 17; V gene: TRBV28; CDR3 protein: CASRLWVSGNNKETQYF